This TCR beta chain was captured by sequencing in a study of cytomegalovirus exposure and HLA in healthy donors. For the study at large: Prior work identified roughly 120 million unique TCR beta sequences in 150 million to 200 million T cells. Points from the study as a whole: TCR beta V- and J-gene trimming was later associated with a missense DCLRE1C variant.

As for this clone: Its antigen is still unknown.

Both 60 Vbeta primers and 13 Jbeta primers went into the PCR. Clones were read by immunoSEQ multiplex PCR, and TCRdb kept only the in-frame ones, dropping some. The sample holds fewer than 200,000 clones, 60% to 80% seen once. This CDR3 comprises 14 residues. Germline loops: CDR1 MNHEY, CDR2 SVGAGI. V shed 3 bases and J shed 8 bases, with 16 bases lying between them. Material: PBMCs. The chain uses TRBV6-5 and TRBJ1-2; a weak D match, TRBD1 (5 bases). The origin of this receptor is a man younger than 35 in good health and CMV-seropositive. CDR3 amino acids: CASSYYSAGYGYTF. The CDR3 DNA reads TGTGCCAGCAGTTATTATTCGGCAGGGTACGGCTACACCTTC.